This entry lists 5 T cell receptor beta chains sequenced from one sample in a study of blood T cell repertoires in COVID-19 (TCRdb year 2020). Library method: the immunoSEQ multiplex PCR assay. This is the immuneACCESS table as TCRdb keeps it, with only in-frame sequences that have V and J called. A part of the clones is gone; compared with another copy, unresolved V genes explain less than half, and the rest is unexplained. Present in this sample are roughly 150,000 clones, around 88% of which were seen just once. Of the sample, around 5% falls within the top ten clones. Sequencing was performed on peripheral blood. All receptors derive from a human donor in a cohort sampled during active COVID-19.

Concerning this clone itself: The junction does not match germline at one end; this may be a read error. This rearrangement joins TRBV9 to TRBJ2-3; 9 bases line up with TRBD2. This CDR3 spans 13 amino acids. Germline CDR1 is SGDLS and CDR2 is YYNGEE. The CDR3 loop is CASTSAGGPPVHF. The CDR3 DNA reads TGTGCCAGCACCTCGGCGGGAGGGCCCCCCGTCCATTTT.

This clone was recorded once. The gene calls are TRBV19 and TRBJ2-2; D is ambiguous. The CDR3 has 14 amino acids. The germline gives CDR1 LNHDA, CDR2 SQIVND (reference sequence). V was clipped by 6 bases and J by 2 bases, with 10 bases between them. The CDR3 nucleotides read TGTGCCAGTAGATTCCAGACTAACACCGGGGAGCTGTTTTTT. This encodes CASRFQTNTGELFF.

V gene TRBV27 combines with J gene TRBJ2-3; D is undetermined. Germline-derived CDR1 and CDR2 are MNHEY and SMNVEV (reference sequence). V shed 6 bases and J shed 4 bases, with 5 bases lying between them. The CDR3 runs to 11 residues. DNA of the CDR3: TGTGCCAGCAGGCGGTCAGATACGCAGTATTTT. It translates to CASRRSDTQYF.

This rearrangement joins TRBV18 to TRBJ1-4; 9 bases are a match to TRBD1. This CDR3 has 19 residues. Per germline, CDR1 KGHSH and CDR2 LQKENI. The V and J ends lost 2 bases and 0 bases, in that order; junction bases with no gene match: 10. The CDR3 spells CASSPAGTGSLTTNEKLFF. The CDR3 DNA follows: TGTGCCAGCTCACCAGCCGGGACAGGGAGTCTTACAACTAATGAAAAACTGTTTTTT.

The V call is TRBV7-8, the J call TRBJ2-2, with a weak D call TRBD2 (5 bases). Per the germline V gene, CDR1 is SGHVS and CDR2 is FQNEAQ. The V gene lost 1 base and the J gene lost 1 base, with 10 bases spanning the gap. The CDR3 sequence is 16 residues long. CDR3 region: CASSLGPAVNTGELFF. The CDR3 DNA reads as TGTGCCAGCAGCTTAGGCCCAGCGGTGAACACCGGGGAGCTGTTTTTT. Based on the CDR3 plus reference TRBV7-8 and TRBJ2-2, the full variable domain is GAGVSQSPRYKVAKRGQDVALRCDPISGHVSLFWYQQALGQGPEFLTYFQNEAQLDKSGLPSDRFFAERPEGSVSTLKIQRTQQEDSAVYLCASSLGPAVNTGELFFGEGSRLTVL.